This T cell receptor beta chain comes out of a study of T cells in Graves' hyperthyroidism and ophthalmopathy. No ophthalmopathy progression within 18 months constituted stable Graves' hyperthyroidism. Isolation of PBMCs was performed on about 9.9 ml fresh peripheral blood. Researchers amplified the TCR beta CDR3 regions from RNA transcripts. HTBI primers were the set used in a first-round RT-PCR of the TCR CDR3. MiXCR, run by TCRdb on the multiplex PCR reads, gives a single entry per CDR3 protein. The sample lists 500,000 to 750,000 distinct CDR3 sequences; 15% to 19% were seen once. The germline gives CDR1 DFQATT, CDR2 SNEGSKA (reference sequence). The V segment lost 4 bases and the J segment 2 bases; nucleotides outside the gene matches: 11. This CDR3 comprises 16 residues.

The sequence came from a woman in her twenties or thirties with Graves' hyperthyroidism. V gene TRBV20-1 combines with J gene TRBJ2-3, with TRBD2 matching 8 bases. The specimen was blood. The CDR3 DNA is TGCAGTGCTACCGGAGGGACTAGGGGACTCACAGATACGCAGTATTTT. This encodes CSATGGTRGLTDTQYF.